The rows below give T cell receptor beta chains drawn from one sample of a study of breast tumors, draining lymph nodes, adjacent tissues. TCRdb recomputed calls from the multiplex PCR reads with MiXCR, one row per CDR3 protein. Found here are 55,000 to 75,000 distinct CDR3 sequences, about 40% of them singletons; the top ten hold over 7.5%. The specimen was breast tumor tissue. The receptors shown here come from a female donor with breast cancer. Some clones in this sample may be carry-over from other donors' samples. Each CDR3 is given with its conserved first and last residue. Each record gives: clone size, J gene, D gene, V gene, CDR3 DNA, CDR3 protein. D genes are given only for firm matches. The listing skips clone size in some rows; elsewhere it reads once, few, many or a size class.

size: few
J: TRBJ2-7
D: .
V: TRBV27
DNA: TGTGCCAGCGCAGGGATAACCTACGAGCAGTACTTC
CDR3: CASAGITYEQYF

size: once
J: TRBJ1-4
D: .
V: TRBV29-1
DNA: TGCAGCGTTGCGGGGGGGGGGTATGAAAAACTGTCTTTT
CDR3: CSVAGGGYEKLSF

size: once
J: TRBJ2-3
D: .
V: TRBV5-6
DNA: TGTGCCAGCAGCCCGGACTACAGCTCCTACAATGAGCAGTATTTT
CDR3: CASSPDYSSYNEQYF

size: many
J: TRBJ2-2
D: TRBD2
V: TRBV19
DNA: TGTGCCACTCCCATGTCCGAGGGAGGGCGGTGGTCCGGGGAGCTGTTTTTT
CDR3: CATPMSEGGRWSGELFF

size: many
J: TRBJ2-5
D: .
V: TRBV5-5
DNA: TGTGCCAGCAGCCCTTCTGTGGCGAGAGGGACCCAGTACTTC
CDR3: CASSPSVARGTQYF

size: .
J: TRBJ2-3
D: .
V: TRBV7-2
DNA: TGTGCCAGCAGCAACTATGAAGATACGCAGTATTTT
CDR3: CASSNYEDTQYF

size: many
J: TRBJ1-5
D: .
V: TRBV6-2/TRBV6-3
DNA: TGTGCCAGCATTGAGCCGGGGGGTACGCAGCCCCAGCATTTT
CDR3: CASIEPGGTQPQHF

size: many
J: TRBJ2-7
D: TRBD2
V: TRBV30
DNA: TGTGCCTGGAATTTACCTAGCGGGAGGGGAACCTACGAGCAGTACTTC
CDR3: CAWNLPSGRGTYEQYF

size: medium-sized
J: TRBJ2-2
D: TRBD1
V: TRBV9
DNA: TGTGCCAGCAGCGCGCAGGGGGCGTCGGGCACCGGGGAGCTGTTTTTT
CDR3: CASSAQGASGTGELFF

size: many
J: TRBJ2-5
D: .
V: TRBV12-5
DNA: TGTGCTAGTGGTTTGTCCCAGACCCAGTACTTC
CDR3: CASGLSQTQYF

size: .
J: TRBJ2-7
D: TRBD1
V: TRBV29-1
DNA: TGCAGTGGCGGACAGGGCCGCTACGAGCAGTACTTC
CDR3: CSGGQGRYEQYF

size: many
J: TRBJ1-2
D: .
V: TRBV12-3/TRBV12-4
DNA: TGTGCCAGCAGTTTCTCTCGAGGGCTCTACTATGGCTACACCTTC
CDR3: CASSFSRGLYYGYTF

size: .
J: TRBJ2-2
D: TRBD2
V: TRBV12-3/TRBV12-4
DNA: TGTGCCAGCAGTCGAGCGGGGGGCAGGGAGACCCAGGGCTGTGCGAACACCGGGGAGCTGTTTTTT
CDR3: CASSRAGGRETQGCANTGELFF

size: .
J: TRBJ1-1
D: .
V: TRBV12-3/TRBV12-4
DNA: TGTGCCAGCAGCAGGTCTATGACGGTGAACACTGAAGCTTTCTTT
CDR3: CASSRSMTVNTEAFF

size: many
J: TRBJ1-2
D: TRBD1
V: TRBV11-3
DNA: TGTGCCAGCAGCGGCTCCGGGACAGGCATATATGGCTACACCTTC
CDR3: CASSGSGTGIYGYTF

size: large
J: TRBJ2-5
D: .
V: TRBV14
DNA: TGTGCCAGCAGCTCCAGAAGGGAGACCCAGTACTTC
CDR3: CASSSRRETQYF

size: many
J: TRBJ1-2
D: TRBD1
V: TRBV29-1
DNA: TGCAGCGTCGCCCCTGTAGGGGGCGCTTGGGGCTACACCTTC
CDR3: CSVAPVGGAWGYTF

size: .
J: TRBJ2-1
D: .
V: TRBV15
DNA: TGTGCCACCAGTCTCCGGGTTCAGGGCCATGAGCAGTTCTTC
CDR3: CATSLRVQGHEQFF

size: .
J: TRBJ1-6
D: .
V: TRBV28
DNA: TGTGCCAGCAGTTCGGGACCTAAGAATTCACCCCTCCACTTT
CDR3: CASSSGPKNSPLHF

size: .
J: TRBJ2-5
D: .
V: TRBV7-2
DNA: TGTGCCAGCAGCTTAGGGGGACCGATTAAAGAGACCCAGTACTTC
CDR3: CASSLGGPIKETQYF

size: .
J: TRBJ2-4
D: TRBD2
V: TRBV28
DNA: TGTGCCAGCAGTTCCGTTGGGACGTTAGGACTAGCGGTTCACATTCAGTACTTC
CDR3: CASSSVGTLGLAVHIQYF

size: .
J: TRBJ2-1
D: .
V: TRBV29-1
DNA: TGCAGCGTAAGTAAAGGACAGAACCTCTACAATGAGCAGTTCTTC
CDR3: CSVSKGQNLYNEQFF

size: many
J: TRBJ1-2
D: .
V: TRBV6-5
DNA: TGTGCCAGCAGTTGGAGGCCAGACAGATACTATGGCTACACCTTC
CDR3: CASSWRPDRYYGYTF

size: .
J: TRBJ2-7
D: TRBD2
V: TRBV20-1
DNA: TGCAGTGCCAGTAGTCCTTGGACTAGCGGGACCTACGAGCAGTACTTC
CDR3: CSASSPWTSGTYEQYF

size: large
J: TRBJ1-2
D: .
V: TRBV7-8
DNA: TGTGCCAGCAGCTTAGGGGGTAGCGTGGCCTATGGCTACACCTTC
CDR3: CASSLGGSVAYGYTF

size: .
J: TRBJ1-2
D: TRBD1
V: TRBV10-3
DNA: TGTGCCTTCAGGGCCCGGGACAGGGGCGACTACACCTTC
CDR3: CAFRARDRGDYTF

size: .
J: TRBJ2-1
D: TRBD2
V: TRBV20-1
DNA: TGCAGTGCTAGAGTTGAGGGGAGGGGGCGGGGGGGGCTCGGTGAGCAGTTCTTC
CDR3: CSARVEGRGRGGLGEQFF

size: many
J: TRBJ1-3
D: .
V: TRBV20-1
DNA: TGCAGTGCTAGACTACAGGCCTCTGGAAACACCATATATTTT
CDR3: CSARLQASGNTIYF

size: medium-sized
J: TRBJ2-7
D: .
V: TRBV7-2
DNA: TGTGCCAGCAGGTTAGGGGGATTCGAGCAGTACTTC
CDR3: CASRLGGFEQYF

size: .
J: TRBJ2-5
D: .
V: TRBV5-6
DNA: TGTGCCAGCAGCCTCTTGCGGGACCGAAGGTCCTACAATGAGCAGTACTTC
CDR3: CASSLLRDRRSYNEQYF

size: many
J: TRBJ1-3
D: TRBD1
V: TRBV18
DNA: TGTGCCAGCTCACCACCAAATTACCGGGACAGGCCCCTCTCTGGAAACACCATATATTTT
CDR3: CASSPPNYRDRPLSGNTIYF

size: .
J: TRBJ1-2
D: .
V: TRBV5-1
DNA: TGCGCCGGCAGCTTGAGGACACCGGACTACGGCTACACCTTC
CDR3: CAGSLRTPDYGYTF

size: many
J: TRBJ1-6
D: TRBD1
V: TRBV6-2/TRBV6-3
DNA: TGTGCCAGCAGTAGGACAGGGGATGATTCACCCCTCCACTTT
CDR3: CASSRTGDDSPLHF

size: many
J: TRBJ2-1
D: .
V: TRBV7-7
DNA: TGTGCTAGCAGCTTAGGTACAGTTAACAATGAGCAGTTCTTC
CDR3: CASSLGTVNNEQFF

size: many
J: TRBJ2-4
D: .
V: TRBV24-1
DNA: TGTGCCACCAATGCCCCCAGGGGCATTCAGTACTTC
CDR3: CATNAPRGIQYF

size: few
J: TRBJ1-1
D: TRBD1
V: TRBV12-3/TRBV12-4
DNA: TGTGCCAGCACCTTAAGGGGGCTAAAAACTGAAGCTTTCTTT
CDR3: CASTLRGLKTEAFF

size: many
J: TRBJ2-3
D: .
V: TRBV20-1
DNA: TGCAGTACGTGGGGAGTAGCAGATACGCAGTATTTT
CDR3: CSTWGVADTQYF

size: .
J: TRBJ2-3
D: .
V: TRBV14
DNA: TGTGCCAGCAGCCAAGAACGGTACGGCACAGATACGCAGTATTTT
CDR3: CASSQERYGTDTQYF

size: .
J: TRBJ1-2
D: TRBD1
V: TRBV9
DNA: TGTGCCAGCAGCGTAGCGGGGACAGGGGAGGCTGGCTACACCTTC
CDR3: CASSVAGTGEAGYTF

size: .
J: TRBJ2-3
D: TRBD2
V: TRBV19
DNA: TGTGCTAGAGAGAGGGTAGCGGGATATTCAGATACGCAGTATTTT
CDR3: CARERVAGYSDTQYF

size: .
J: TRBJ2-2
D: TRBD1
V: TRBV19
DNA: TGTGCCAGTAATAGACAGGGTTCCTGGTCTGGGGAGCTGTTTTTT
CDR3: CASNRQGSWSGELFF

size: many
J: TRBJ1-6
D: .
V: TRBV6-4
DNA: TGTGCCAGCAGTTTACAGGGATTTAACTCACCCCTCCACTTT
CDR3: CASSLQGFNSPLHF

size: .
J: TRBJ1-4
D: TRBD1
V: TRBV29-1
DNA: TGCAGCCCGGGACAGGGGGAGGAAAAACTGTTTTTT
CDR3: CSPGQGEEKLFF

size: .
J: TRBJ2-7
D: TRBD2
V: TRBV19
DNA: TGTGCCAGTAGTGCCGTCTCCCTGGGAACTAGCGGCTACGAGCAGTACTTC
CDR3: CASSAVSLGTSGYEQYF

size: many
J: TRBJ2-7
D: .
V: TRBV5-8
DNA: TGTGCCAGCAGCTTGGAGGGCTACGAGCAGTACTTC
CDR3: CASSLEGYEQYF

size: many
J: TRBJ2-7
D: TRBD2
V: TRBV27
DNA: TGTGCCAGCAGTCCGAGCGGGGCGGTCTACGAGCAGTACTTC
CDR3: CASSPSGAVYEQYF

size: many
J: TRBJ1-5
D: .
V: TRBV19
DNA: TGTGCCAGTAGCCTCTTAAGCCAGCCCCAGCATTTT
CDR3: CASSLLSQPQHF

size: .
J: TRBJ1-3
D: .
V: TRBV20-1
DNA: TGCAGTGCTAGACAGGAGCACTCTGGAAACACCATATATTTT
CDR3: CSARQEHSGNTIYF

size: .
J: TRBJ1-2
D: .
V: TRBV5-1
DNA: TGCGCCAGCAGCCCGATGATGGGGGGCGGCTACACCTTC
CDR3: CASSPMMGGGYTF

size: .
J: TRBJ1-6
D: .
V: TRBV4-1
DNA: TGCGCCAGCAGCCAAGACAACCGGGGATTTAGCGGTAATTCACCCCTCCACTTT
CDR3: CASSQDNRGFSGNSPLHF

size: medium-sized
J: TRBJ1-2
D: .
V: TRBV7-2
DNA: TGTGCCAGCAGCCCAACAGGAGGTTATGGCTACACCTTC
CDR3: CASSPTGGYGYTF